This T cell receptor (beta chain) originates from a study of shared clonotypes between healthy human individuals. The CD4+ fraction was divided into a CD45RA+ naive subset and a CD45RA-negative memory subset. Trimming took 8 bases from V and 1 from J, leaving 5 bases between them. Germline V gene lookup returns CDR1 SEHNR and CDR2 FQNEAQ (reference sequence). CDR3 length: 11 amino acids. Produced via immunoSEQ multiplex PCR; TCRdb's table is partial and in-frame only. The data hold about 1.5 million clones, with around 98% observed a single time. This clone appeared once. The chain recombines TRBV7-9 with TRBJ1-1; the D is unclear. Specimen: naive CD4+ T cells sorted from blood. Indicated subset: CD45RA+ positively selected. This TCR was sampled from a young man in good health. CDR3 bases: TGTGCCAGCCGACAGAACACTGAAGCTTTCTTT. This translates into CASRQNTEAFF.